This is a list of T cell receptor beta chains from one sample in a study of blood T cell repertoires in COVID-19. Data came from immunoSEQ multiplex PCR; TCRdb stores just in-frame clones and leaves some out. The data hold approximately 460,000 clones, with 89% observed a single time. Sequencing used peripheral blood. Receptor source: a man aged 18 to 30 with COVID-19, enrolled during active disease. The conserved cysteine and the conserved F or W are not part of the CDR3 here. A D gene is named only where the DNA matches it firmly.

ASVLQGRGSPLH	TRBV12-5	TRBD1	12	TRBJ1-6
ASSRLAGRRVTGELF	TRBV19	TRBD2	15	TRBJ2-2
ARSSTPTNTEAF	TRBV5-3	NA	12	TRBJ1-1
ASSFAVNTEAF	TRBV6-5	NA	11	TRBJ1-1
ASSQDRVADTQY	TRBV4-1	NA	12	TRBJ2-3
ASSRTGADTEAF	TRBV7-9	TRBD1	12	TRBJ1-1
ASSLGASGGSYNEQF	TRBV5-1	TRBD2	15	TRBJ2-1
ASSLIAGHFTGELF	TRBV11-2	TRBD2	14	TRBJ2-2
ASSQQGNQPQH	TRBV18	TRBD1	11	TRBJ1-5
ASSDRQGAGQPQH	TRBV6-1	TRBD1	13	TRBJ1-5
ASSSSGTGPYEQY	TRBV7-8	TRBD1	13	TRBJ2-7
ASIGGDGYT	TRBV2	NA	9	TRBJ1-2
ASSLPVSTEAF	TRBV5-1	NA	11	TRBJ1-1
ASSPRGVPQY	TRBV14	TRBD2	10	TRBJ2-7
ASSQDRGLVELF	TRBV18	TRBD1	12	TRBJ2-2
ASSPRGEGKQETQY	TRBV4-1	TRBD2	14	TRBJ2-5
ASRPGGKNTEAF	TRBV6-6	NA	12	TRBJ1-1
ATSAGTSVLNEQF	TRBV24-1	TRBD2	13	TRBJ2-1
ASGLAGADTQY	TRBV27	TRBD2	11	TRBJ2-3
ASGDGTSGTKATDTQY	TRBV2	TRBD2	16	TRBJ2-3
ASSVDNSMNTEAF	TRBV9	NA	13	TRBJ1-1
ASSTTSGGANPTDTQY	TRBV5-4	TRBD2	16	TRBJ2-3
ASSPRQDYGYT	TRBV13	NA	11	TRBJ1-2
AWVPASFSGRGSYEQY	TRBV30	TRBD2	16	TRBJ2-7
ASSIAGTGGNEQY	TRBV11-2	TRBD1	13	TRBJ2-7
SVGRGLNTEAF	TRBV29-1	NA	11	TRBJ1-1
ASSIQQGAGTGELF	TRBV5-1	TRBD1	14	TRBJ2-2
ASSASGAIGELF	TRBV2	NA	12	TRBJ2-2
ASGTGDTAEAF	TRBV12-5	NA	11	TRBJ1-1
ASSLSVGESDEQF	TRBV7-3	NA	13	TRBJ2-1
ASRSGLYNEQF	TRBV19	TRBD2	11	TRBJ2-1
ASSQEQGDNEQF	TRBV4-1	NA	12	TRBJ2-1
ASSQERDRGGNTIY	TRBV4-2	TRBD1	14	TRBJ1-3
ASSLDTSGNYEQY	TRBV5-4	TRBD2	13	TRBJ2-7
ASSLVATQGNTEAF	TRBV7-2	NA	14	TRBJ1-1
ASSSGDDYGYT	TRBV7-9	NA	11	TRBJ1-2
ASTGTGGEVDGYT	TRBV7-8	TRBD1	13	TRBJ1-2
ASQKRQGASIYDQPQH	TRBV10-1	TRBD1	16	TRBJ1-5
AWRAGGSTDTQY	TRBV30	TRBD2	12	TRBJ2-3
ASSVGTSYNEQF	TRBV5-1	TRBD2	12	TRBJ2-1